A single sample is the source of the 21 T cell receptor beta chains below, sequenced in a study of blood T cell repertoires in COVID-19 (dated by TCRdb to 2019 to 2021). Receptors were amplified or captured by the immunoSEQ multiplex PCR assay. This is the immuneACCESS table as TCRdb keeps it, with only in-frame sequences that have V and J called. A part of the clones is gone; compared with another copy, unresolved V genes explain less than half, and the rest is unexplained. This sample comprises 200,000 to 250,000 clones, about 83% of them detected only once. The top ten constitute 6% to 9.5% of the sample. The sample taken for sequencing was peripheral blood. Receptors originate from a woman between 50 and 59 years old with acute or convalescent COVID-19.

Written as DNA, the CDR3 is TGTGCCAGCAGAACAACGACAGGGACAGGCGGGGAGCTGTTTTTT. It specifies CASRTTTGTGGELFF. The rearrangement uses TRBV7-6 and TRBJ2-2, with TRBD1 matching over 8 bases. This CDR3 comprises 15 residues. Germline V gene data show CDR1 as SGHVS and CDR2 as FNYEAQ. Germline trimming cut 6 bases from V and 7 bases from J; bases unmatched to any gene: 10.

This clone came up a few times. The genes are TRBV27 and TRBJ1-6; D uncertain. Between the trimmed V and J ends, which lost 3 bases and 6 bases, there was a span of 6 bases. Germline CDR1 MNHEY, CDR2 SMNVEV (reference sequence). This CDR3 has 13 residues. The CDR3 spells CASSFVGNSPLHF. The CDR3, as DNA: TGTGCCAGCAGTTTCGTCGGTAATTCACCCCTCCACTTT.

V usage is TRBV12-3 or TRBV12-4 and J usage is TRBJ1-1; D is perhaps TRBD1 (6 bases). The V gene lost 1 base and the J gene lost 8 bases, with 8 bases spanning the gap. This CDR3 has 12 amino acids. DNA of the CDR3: TGTGCCAGCAGTTTAGGAGACAGGGAAGCTTTCTTT. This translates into CASSLGDREAFF.

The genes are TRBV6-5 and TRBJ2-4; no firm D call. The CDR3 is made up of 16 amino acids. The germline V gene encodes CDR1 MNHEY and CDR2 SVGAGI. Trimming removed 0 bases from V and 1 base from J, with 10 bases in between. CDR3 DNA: TGTGCCAGCAGTTACTCCTATGACTTGGCCAAAAACATTCAGTACTTC. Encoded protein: CASSYSYDLAKNIQYF.

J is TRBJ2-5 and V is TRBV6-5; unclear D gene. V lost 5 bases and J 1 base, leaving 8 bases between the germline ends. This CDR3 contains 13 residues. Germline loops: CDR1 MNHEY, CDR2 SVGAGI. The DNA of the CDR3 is TGTGCCAGCAGTCTATACGCCCAAGAGACCCAGTACTTC. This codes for CASSLYAQETQYF.

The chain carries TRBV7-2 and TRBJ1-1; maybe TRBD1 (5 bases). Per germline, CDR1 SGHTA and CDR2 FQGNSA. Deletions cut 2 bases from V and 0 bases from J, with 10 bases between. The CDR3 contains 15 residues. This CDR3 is CASSLQGGMNTEAFF. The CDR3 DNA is TGTGCCAGCAGCTTACAGGGAGGGATGAACACTGAAGCTTTCTTT.

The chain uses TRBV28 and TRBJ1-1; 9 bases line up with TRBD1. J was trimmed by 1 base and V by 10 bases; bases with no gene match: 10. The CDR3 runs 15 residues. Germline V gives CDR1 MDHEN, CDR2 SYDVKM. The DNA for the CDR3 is TGTGCCACAAGAAGGACAGGGGCAAGGAACACTGAAGCTTTCTTT. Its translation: CATRRTGARNTEAFF.

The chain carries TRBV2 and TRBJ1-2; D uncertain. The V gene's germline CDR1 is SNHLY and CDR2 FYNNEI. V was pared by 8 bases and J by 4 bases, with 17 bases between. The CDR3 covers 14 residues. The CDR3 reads CASPNPGVFYGYTF. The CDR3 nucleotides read TGTGCCAGCCCCAACCCCGGGGTTTTCTATGGCTACACCTTC. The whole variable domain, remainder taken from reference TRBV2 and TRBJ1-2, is EPEVTQTPSHQVTQMGQEVILRCVPISNHLYFYWYRQILGQKVEFLVSFYNNEISEKSEIFDDQFSVERPDGSNFTLKIRSTKLEDSAMYFCASPNPGVFYGYTFGSGTRLTVV.

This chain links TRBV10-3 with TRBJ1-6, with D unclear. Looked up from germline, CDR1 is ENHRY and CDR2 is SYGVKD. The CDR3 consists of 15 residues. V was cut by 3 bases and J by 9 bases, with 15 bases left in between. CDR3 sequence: CAISDPALPGSPLHF. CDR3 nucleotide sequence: TGTGCCATCAGTGATCCGGCTTTACCGGGTTCACCCCTCCACTTT.

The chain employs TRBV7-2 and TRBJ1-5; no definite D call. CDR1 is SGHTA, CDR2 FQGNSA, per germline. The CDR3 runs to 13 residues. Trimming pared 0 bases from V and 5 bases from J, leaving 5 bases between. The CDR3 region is CASSLAAYQPQHF. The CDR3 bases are TGTGCCAGCAGCTTAGCAGCCTATCAGCCCCAGCATTTT.

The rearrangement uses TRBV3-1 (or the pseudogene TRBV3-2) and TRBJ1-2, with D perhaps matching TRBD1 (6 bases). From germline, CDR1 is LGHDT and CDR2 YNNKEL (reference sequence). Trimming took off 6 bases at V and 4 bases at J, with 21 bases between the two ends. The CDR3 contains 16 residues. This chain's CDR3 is CASSLTQQGPLYGYTF. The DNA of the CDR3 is TGTGCCAGCAGTCTCACCCAACAGGGACCTCTCTATGGCTACACCTTC.

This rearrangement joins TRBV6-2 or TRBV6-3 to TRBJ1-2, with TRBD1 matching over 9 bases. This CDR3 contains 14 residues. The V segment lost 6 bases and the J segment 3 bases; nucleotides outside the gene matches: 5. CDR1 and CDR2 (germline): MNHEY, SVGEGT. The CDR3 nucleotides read TGTGCCAGCAGCTGGACAGGGGAAGACTATGGCTACACCTTC. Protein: CASSWTGEDYGYTF.

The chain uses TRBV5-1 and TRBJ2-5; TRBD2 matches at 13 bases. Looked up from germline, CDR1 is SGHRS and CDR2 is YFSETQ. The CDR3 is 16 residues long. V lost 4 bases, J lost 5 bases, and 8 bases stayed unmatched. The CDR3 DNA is TGCGCCAGCAGCGATACTAGCGGGAGGGCCTTTGAGACCCAGTACTTC. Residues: CASSDTSGRAFETQYF.

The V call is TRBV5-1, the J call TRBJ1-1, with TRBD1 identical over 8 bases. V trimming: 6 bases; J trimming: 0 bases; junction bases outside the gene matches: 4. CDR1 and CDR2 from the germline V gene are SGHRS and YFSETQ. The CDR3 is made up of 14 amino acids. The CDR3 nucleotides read TGCGCCAGCACCCAGGGGGCTCTGAACACTGAAGCTTTCTTT. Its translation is CASTQGALNTEAFF. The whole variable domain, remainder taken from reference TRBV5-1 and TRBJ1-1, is KAGVTQTPRYLIKTRGQQVTLSCSPISGHRSVSWYQQTPGQGLQFLFEYFSETQRNKGNFPGRFSGRQFSNSRSEMNVSTLELGDSALYLCASTQGALNTEAFFGQGTRLTVV.

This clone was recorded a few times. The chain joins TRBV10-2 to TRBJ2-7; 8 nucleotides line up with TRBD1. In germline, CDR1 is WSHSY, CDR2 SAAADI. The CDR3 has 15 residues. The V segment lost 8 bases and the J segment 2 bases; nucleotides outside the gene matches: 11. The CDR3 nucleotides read TGCGCCAGCGGCGCCCTGACAGGGGTTGCCTACGAGCAGTACTTC. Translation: CASGALTGVAYEQYF.

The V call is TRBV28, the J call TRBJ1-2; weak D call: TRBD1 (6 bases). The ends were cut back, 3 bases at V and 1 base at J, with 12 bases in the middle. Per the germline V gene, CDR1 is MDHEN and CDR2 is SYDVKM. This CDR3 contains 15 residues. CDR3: CASSFLDRLNYGYTF. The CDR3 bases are TGTGCCAGCAGTTTCTTGGACAGACTTAACTATGGCTACACCTTC.

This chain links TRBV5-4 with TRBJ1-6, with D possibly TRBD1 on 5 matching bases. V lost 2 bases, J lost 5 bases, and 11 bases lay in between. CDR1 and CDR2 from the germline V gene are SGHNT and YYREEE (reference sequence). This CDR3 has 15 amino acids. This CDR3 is CASSFKFRDNSPLHF. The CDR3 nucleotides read TGTGCCAGCAGCTTTAAATTCAGGGATAATTCACCCCTCCACTTT. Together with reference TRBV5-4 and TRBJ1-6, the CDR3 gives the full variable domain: ETGVTQSPTHLIKTRGQQVTLRCSSQSGHNTVSWYQQALGQGPQFIFQYYREEENGRGNFPPRFSGLQFPNYSSELNVNALELDDSALYLCASSFKFRDNSPLHFGNGTRLTVT.

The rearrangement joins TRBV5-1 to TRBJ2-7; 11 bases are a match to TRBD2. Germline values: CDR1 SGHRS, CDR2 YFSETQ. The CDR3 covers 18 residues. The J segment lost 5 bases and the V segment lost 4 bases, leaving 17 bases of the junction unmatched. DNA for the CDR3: TGCGCCAGCAGCCCGACTGATGTGGTAGCGGGGGGGCCTCACGAGCAGTACTTC. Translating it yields CASSPTDVVAGGPHEQYF.

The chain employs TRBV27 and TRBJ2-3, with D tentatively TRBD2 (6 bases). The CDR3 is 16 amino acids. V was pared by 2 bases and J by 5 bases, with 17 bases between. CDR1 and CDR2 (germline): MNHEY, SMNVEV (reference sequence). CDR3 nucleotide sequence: TGTGCCAGCAGTTTACGATTAGGGCCTAGCGAAGATACGCAGTATTTT. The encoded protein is CASSLRLGPSEDTQYF.

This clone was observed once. This chain's CDR3 is CAWSLPLAGGFYNEQFF. The CDR3 DNA sequence: TGTGCCTGGAGTCTACCCTTGGCGGGAGGCTTCTACAATGAGCAGTTCTTC. The chain joins TRBV30 to TRBJ2-1; 8 bases map to TRBD2. Germline V gives CDR1 GTSNPN, CDR2 SVGIG (reference sequence). This CDR3 spans 17 amino acids. V gave up 2 bases and J gave up 3 bases; unmatched junction bases: 12.

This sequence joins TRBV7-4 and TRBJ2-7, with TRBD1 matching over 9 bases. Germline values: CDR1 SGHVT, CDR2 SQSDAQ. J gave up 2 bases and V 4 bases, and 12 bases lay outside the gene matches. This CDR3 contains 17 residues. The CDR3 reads CASSSHVGQGFTYEQYF. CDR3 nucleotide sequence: TGTGCCAGCAGCTCACACGTCGGACAGGGGTTTACCTACGAGCAGTACTTC.